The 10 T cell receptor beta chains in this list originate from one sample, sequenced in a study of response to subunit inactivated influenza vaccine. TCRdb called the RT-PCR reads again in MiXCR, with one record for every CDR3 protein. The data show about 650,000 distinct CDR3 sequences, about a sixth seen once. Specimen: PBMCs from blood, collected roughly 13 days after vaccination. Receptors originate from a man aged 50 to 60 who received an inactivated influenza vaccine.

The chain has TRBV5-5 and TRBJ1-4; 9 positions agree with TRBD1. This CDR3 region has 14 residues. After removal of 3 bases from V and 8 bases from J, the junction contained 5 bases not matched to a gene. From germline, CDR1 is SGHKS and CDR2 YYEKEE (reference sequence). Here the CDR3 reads CASSWTGVGEKLFF. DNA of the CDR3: TGTGCCAGCAGCTGGACAGGGGTCGGGGAAAAACTGTTTTTT.

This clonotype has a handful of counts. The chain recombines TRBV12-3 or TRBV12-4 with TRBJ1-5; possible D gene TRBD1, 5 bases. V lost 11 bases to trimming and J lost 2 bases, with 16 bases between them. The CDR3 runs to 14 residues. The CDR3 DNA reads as TGTGCCTCAAGCTTATCACAGGGCAATCAGCCCCAGCATTTT. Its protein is CASSLSQGNQPQHF.

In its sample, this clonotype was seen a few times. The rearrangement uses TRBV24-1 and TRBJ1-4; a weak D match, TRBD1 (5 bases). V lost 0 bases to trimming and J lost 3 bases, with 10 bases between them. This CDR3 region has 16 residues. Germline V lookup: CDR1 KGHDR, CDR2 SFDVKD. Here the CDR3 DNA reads TGTGCCACCAGTGATTTGTCCCGGGACCCTAATGAAAAACTGTTTTTT. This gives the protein CATSDLSRDPNEKLFF.

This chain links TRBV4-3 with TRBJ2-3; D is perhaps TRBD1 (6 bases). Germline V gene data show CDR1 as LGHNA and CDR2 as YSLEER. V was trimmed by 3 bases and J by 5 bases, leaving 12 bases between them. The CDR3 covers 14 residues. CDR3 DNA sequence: TGCGCCAGCAGCCACCAACAGGGTGAAGATACGCAGTATTTT. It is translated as CASSHQQGEDTQYF.

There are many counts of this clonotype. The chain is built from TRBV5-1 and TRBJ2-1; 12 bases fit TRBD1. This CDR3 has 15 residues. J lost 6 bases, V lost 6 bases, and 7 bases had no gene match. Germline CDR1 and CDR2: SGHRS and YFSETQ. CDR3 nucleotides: TGCGCCAGCATCCCGGGACAGGGGGCCTTCAATGAGCAGTTCTTC. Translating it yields CASIPGQGAFNEQFF.

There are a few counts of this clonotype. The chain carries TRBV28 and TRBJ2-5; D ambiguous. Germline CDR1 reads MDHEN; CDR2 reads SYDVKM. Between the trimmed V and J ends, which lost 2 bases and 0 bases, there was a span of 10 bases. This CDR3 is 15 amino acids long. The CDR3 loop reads CASSLGLVNQETQYF. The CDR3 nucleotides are TGTGCCAGCAGTTTAGGGCTAGTGAACCAAGAGACCCAGTACTTC.

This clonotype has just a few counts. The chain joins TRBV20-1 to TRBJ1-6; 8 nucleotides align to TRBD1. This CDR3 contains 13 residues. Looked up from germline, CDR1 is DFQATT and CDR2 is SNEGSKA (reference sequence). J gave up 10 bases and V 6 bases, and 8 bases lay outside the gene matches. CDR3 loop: CSAKEGQGSPLHF. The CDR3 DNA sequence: TGCAGTGCCAAAGAAGGACAGGGCTCACCCCTCCACTTT.

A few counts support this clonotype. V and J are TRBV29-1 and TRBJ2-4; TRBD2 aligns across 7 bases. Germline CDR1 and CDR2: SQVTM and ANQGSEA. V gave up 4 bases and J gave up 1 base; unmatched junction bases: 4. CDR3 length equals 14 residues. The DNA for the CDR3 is TGCAGCGTTGGGGGAGGGGAGGCCAAAAACATTCAGTACTTC. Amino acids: CSVGGGEAKNIQYF.

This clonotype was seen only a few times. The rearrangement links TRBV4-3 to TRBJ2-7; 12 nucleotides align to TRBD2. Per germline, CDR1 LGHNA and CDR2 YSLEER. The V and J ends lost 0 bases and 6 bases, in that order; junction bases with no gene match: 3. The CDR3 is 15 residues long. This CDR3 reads CASSQEASGGAEQYF. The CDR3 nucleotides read TGCGCCAGCAGCCAAGAGGCTAGCGGGGGGGCCGAGCAGTACTTC.

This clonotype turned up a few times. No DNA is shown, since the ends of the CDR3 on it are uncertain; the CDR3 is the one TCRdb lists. The CDR3 loop is CASSLSAAAPGSCFF. V and J are TRBV7-9 and TRBJ2-2. CDR1 and CDR2 from the germline V gene are SEHNR and FQNEAQ (reference sequence). Including both end residues, the CDR3 is 15 amino acids long.